This TCR beta chain derives from a study of T cells in tuberculosis. Noted time point: new active TB diagnosis, blood taken before or within 7 days of starting treatment. Per germline, CDR1 SGHRS and CDR2 YFSETQ. V lost 2 bases and J lost 5, with 16 bases in between. The CDR3 contains 15 residues. Generated by immunoSEQ multiplex PCR, the TCRdb table keeps only in-frame clones and is missing some. The sample consists of about 22,000 clones, approximately 85% of them appearing once. This specimen consisted of PBMCs, obtained at tuberculosis diagnosis. The rearrangement joins TRBV5-1 to TRBJ1-2, with unresolved D. The TCR originated in an adult with tuberculosis. CDR3 bases: TGCGCCAGCAGCTTACCGGGAGGTACGCGGTATGGCTACACCTTC. It encodes CASSLPGGTRYGYTF.